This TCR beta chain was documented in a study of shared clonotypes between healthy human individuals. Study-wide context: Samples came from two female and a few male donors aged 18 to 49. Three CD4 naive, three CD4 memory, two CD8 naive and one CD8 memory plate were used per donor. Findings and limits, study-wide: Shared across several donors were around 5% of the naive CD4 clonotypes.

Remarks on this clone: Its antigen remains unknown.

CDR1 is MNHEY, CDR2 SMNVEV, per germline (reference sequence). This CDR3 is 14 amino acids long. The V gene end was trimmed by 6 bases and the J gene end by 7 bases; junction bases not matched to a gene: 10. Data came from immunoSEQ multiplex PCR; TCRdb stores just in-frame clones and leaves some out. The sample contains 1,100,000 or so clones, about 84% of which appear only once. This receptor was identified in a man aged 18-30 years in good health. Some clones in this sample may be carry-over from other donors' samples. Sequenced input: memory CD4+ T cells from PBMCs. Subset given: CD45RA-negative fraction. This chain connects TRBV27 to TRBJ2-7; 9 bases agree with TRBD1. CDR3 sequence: CASRLGDRADEQYF. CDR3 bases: TGTGCCAGCAGACTCGGGGACAGGGCGGATGAGCAGTACTTC.